This T cell receptor (beta chain) was sequenced for a study of neurological immune-mediated disorders (dated by TCRdb to the late 2010s). Regarding the study in general: The study compared peripheral blood TCR-beta repertoires of HTLV-I-associated myelopathy (HAM/TSP) patients, multiple sclerosis patients and healthy controls using UMI-based sequencing. Alongside PBMC samples, the set of about 97 TCR-beta libraries contained longitudinal samples, technical triplicates, and paired CD4+ and CD8+ T-cell subsets that had been sorted. The cohort was made up of about 68 subjects, consisting of around 14 HAM/TSP patients, 35 or so multiple sclerosis patients and about 20 healthy controls. Here is what the overall study found, with its caveats: The highest TCR clonal expansion was observed in HAM/TSP patients, whereas the lowest was observed in MS patients, even when compared with healthy controls. No identical CDR3 amino acid sequences were shared among expanded clones across subjects, suggesting private TCR-beta repertoires in all groups.

On this clonotype: Its recognized antigen is unknown. Per-base qualities were not stored, and no clone one base away is much larger.

cDNA was synthesized by template-switch 5'RACE using a primer carrying a 10-nucleotide random unique molecular identifier by which each TCR transcript was tagged. Each sequencing run produced over 160 million TCR-beta sequences covering 15-18 subjects. The RNeasy kit was used for extraction of total RNA. Using the KAPA Real-time Library Amplification kit, TCR-beta VDJ regions were amplified with primers for the TCR constant region and the 5'RACE anchor. A first PCR added sample indexes and Illumina adaptors, after which a second PCR increased the library yield. After purification with Ampure beads, the TCR product of roughly 650 bp was size-selected on a 2% E-gel SizeSelection system. Before pooling, library quality was assessed on a Bioanalyzer, concentration was determined with Qubit, and library quantification was performed with the Kapa Library Quantification kit. Libraries were sequenced paired-end 2 x 150 bp on an Illumina HiSeq 2500. To increase sequence diversity, 25-30% phiX was spiked into each library pool. Per the authors' processing: The quality-filtered reads were processed with the UMI-based MiGEC pipeline, whose error correction step removed more than 80% of the raw TCR sequences. IMGT germline references were used for alignment of VDJ genes, and clonotypes were defined by a unique CDR3 amino acid sequence together with V-J genes. Clonal expansion, Shannon diversity and CDR3 relatedness were evaluated with VDJtools (CalcPairwiseDistances, ClusterSamples), while phylogenetic trees were built in CLCbio workbench. Expanded clones were defined as having at least 8 unique UMIs, based on coefficient-of-variation modelling across technical triplicates. Using fastp trimming at Q25 and MiXCR clonotype assembly, TCRdb reanalyzed the public sequencing data and kept in-frame beta chains. When rows share a CDR3 protein, they turn into one entry using the most common DNA and genes. TCRdb, not the authors, supplied the V and J calls. The sample table contains about 84,000 distinct CDR3 sequences; only one count was recorded for about 9.3% of them. Around 1.8% of the sample is taken by the ten largest.

Taken from cysteine to phenylalanine, the CDR3 has 15 residues. Only CDR3 DNA is held: 45 bases, read in frame from base 1. Sequences SEHNR (CDR1) and FQNEAQ (CDR2) are obtained from the germline V gene (reference sequence). The healthy controls were volunteers from blood banks in Maryland, USA. Libraries from unsorted PBMCs were made from 2 million PBMCs kept in RNAlater at -80 degrees C until RNA extraction. PBMCs were separated from peripheral blood using Ficoll-Hypaque density gradient centrifugation and then cryopreserved in liquid nitrogen. Rearrangement joined TRBV7-9 to TRBJ2-5; TRBD2 is a possible D gene, resting on 5 matching bases. Gene TRBJ2-1 matches the end of the DNA better, so the J call may be wrong. Sequencing input: PBMCs. This clonotype was sampled from a man aged 40-50 years in good health. Read as DNA, the sequence is TGTGCCAGCAGCTTATTGGGAACTAGATACAATGAGCAGTTCTTC. This sequence encodes CASSLLGTRYNEQFF.